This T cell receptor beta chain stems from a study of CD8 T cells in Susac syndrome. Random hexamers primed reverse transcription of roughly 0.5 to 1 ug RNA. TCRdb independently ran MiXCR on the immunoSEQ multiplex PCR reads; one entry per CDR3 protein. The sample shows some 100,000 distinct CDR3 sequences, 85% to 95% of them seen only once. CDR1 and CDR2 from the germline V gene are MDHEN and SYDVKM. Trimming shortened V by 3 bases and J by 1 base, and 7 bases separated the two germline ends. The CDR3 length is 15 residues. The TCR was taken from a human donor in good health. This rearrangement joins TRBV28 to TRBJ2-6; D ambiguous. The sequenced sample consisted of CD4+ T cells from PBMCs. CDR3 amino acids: CASSFEASGANVLTF. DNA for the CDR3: TGTGCCAGCAGTTTCGAAGCGTCTGGGGCCAACGTCCTGACTTTC.